Included here is one T cell receptor beta chain sequence, with context. The V end was cut by 5 bases, the J end by 4 bases, with 15 bases between. The germline V gene has CDR1 SEHNR and CDR2 FQNEAQ (reference sequence). The CDR3 extends over 16 amino acids. Clones were read by immunoSEQ multiplex PCR, and TCRdb kept only the in-frame ones, dropping some. The sample has around 74,000 clones, approximately 92% seen once. The data derive from a study of control samples from healthy donors and cancer patients. The chain recombines TRBV7-9 with TRBJ1-6; a weak D match, TRBD1 (6 bases). This receptor was obtained from a woman aged 55-70 years in good health. What was sequenced was blood. The CDR3: CASSGGRGAYNSPLHF. The CDR3 DNA reads as TGTGCCAGCAGCGGGGGAAGGGGGGCGTATAATTCACCCCTCCACTTT.